A selection of T cell receptor beta chains follows, all from one sample in a study of blood T cell repertoires in COVID-19. The table came from immunoSEQ multiplex PCR; TCRdb's copy has only in-frame clones and leaves some out. The sample includes about 270,000 clones, under 90% of them seen just once. The sequencing input was peripheral blood. The receptors shown here come from a woman younger than 35 with acute or convalescent COVID-19. Both conserved end residues are part of each CDR3. D genes are given only for firm matches. Size tells how often a clone was seen (once, few, many) or the class of an expanded clone, and some rows leave it out.

abundance | j_gene | v_gene | d_gene | CDR3aa | CDR3nt
few | TRBJ1-2 | TRBV25-1 | . | CASSDSMDYGYTF | TGTGCCAGCAGTGATTCTATGGACTATGGCTACACCTTC
. | TRBJ2-2 | TRBV19 | TRBD1 | CASMRDGQGAIGELFF | TGTGCCAGTATGAGAGACGGACAGGGGGCAATCGGGGAGCTGTTTTTT
. | TRBJ2-2 | TRBV10-2 | . | CASSESGRTGELFF | TGCGCCAGCAGTGAGTCGGGGCGCACCGGGGAGCTGTTTTTT
. | TRBJ2-2 | TRBV9 | . | CASSRGRELFF | TGTGCCAGCAGCAGGGGGAGGGAGCTGTTTTTT
. | TRBJ2-1 | TRBV7-2 | TRBD2 | CASSLASGSSYNEQFF | TGTGCCAGCAGCTTGGCTAGCGGGAGCTCCTACAATGAGCAGTTCTTC
. | TRBJ2-1 | TRBV6-5 | TRBD2 | CASRPLAGGQAEQFF | TGTGCCAGCAGACCACTAGCGGGAGGGCAAGCGGAGCAGTTCTTC
. | TRBJ2-2 | TRBV15 | TRBD1 | CATSLRTGSAGELFF | TGTGCCACCAGCCTCCGGACAGGGTCGGCCGGGGAGCTGTTTTTT
. | TRBJ1-1 | TRBV11-3 | TRBD1 | CASSFGDRGEAFF | TGTGCCAGCAGCTTCGGGGACAGGGGGGAAGCTTTCTTT
. | TRBJ2-3 | TRBV4-3 | TRBD2 | CASSQDRGTSGSLGLYF | TGCGCCAGCAGCCAAGATCGGGGGACTAGCGGATCCCTCGGGCTGTATTTT
. | TRBJ1-1 | TRBV5-1 | . | CASSEGNTEAFF | TGCGCCAGCAGTGAGGGGAACACTGAAGCTTTCTTT
few | TRBJ2-1 | TRBV2 | TRBD1 | CATQGEQGIHNEQFF | TGTGCCACCCAGGGGGAGCAGGGTATACACAATGAGCAGTTCTTC
. | TRBJ1-6 | TRBV6-5 | . | CASSYSPMFGSPLHF | TGTGCCAGCAGTTACTCGCCGATGTTCGGTTCACCCCTCCACTTT
. | TRBJ2-3 | TRBV4-3 | TRBD2 | CASSHSGAGVADTQYF | TGCGCCAGCAGCCACAGCGGGGCGGGAGTGGCGGATACGCAGTATTTT
. | TRBJ2-7 | TRBV19 | . | CASSKLDRFYEQYF | TGTGCCAGTAGTAAGCTCGACAGATTTTACGAGCAGTACTTC
. | TRBJ2-7 | TRBV28 | TRBD1 | CASIPWQGDEQYF | TGTGCCAGCATTCCGTGGCAGGGGGACGAGCAGTACTTC
. | TRBJ2-1 | TRBV19 | TRBD2 | CASTPSGTNKALVQFF | TGTGCCAGTACCCCGAGCGGGACCAACAAAGCCCTTGTGCAGTTCTTC
. | TRBJ2-7 | TRBV5-1 | TRBD2 | CASSPGLAGVRSYEQYF | TGCGCCAGCAGCCCGGGACTAGCGGGAGTTAGGTCCTACGAGCAGTACTTC
. | TRBJ2-5 | TRBV10-3 | TRBD2 | CAISDTRLGLAGGPETQYF | TGTGCCATCAGTGATACTCGACTAGGGTTAGCGGGAGGGCCCGAGACCCAGTACTTC
few | TRBJ1-2 | TRBV3-1/TRBV3-2 | . | CASSQESWVRRDYGYTF | TGTGCCAGCAGCCAAGAAAGTTGGGTAAGGAGGGACTATGGCTACACCTTC
once | TRBJ2-7 | TRBV20-1 | . | CSARAGYEQYF | TGCAGTGCTAGAGCGGGCTACGAGCAGTACTTC
. | TRBJ2-1 | TRBV25-1 | TRBD2 | CASSDPKLAPDEQFF | TGTGCCAGCAGTGACCCCAAACTAGCGCCGGATGAGCAGTTCTTC
. | TRBJ2-1 | TRBV10-2 | . | CATGSISYNEQFF | TGCGCCACCGGGAGTATTTCCTACAATGAGCAGTTCTTC
few | TRBJ1-1 | TRBV4-3 | . | CASSQDLGNTEAFF | TGCGCCAGCAGCCAAGATCTTGGCAACACTGAAGCTTTCTTT
. | TRBJ2-7 | TRBV5-1 | TRBD2 | CASSLVGGLAGYEQYF | TGCGCCAGCAGCTTGGTGGGCGGACTAGCGGGATACGAGCAGTACTTC
. | TRBJ2-2 | TRBV6-5 | . | CASSYSMGPGELFF | TGTGCCAGCAGTTACTCGATGGGGCCCGGGGAGCTGTTTTTT
. | TRBJ1-4 | TRBV6-1 | . | CASSEAGRREGKLFF | TGTGCCAGCAGTGAAGCGGGGAGGCGTGAGGGAAAACTGTTTTTT